This section outlines one T cell receptor beta chain sequence together with its context. This sample was taken from a study of CD8 T cells in Susac syndrome. Reverse transcription of about 0.45 to 1 ug RNA was carried out with random hexamers. MiXCR, applied by TCRdb to the immunoSEQ multiplex PCR reads, yields one record per CDR3 protein. The repertoire holds approximately 300,000 distinct CDR3 sequences, with around 89% as singletons. This clonotype was obtained from a human donor with multiple sclerosis. The source material was CD8+ T cells from PBMCs.

CDR3 in DNA: TGTGCCAGAAGACTAGCGGATTCCTACGAGCAGTACTTC. Amino acids: CARRLADSYEQYF. The chain combines TRBV14 with TRBJ2-7, with TRBD2 matching over 9 bases. The CDR3 extends over 13 amino acids. The junction had 4 bases not matched to a gene; V was cut back by 9 bases and J by 1 base. Germline lookup yields CDR1 SGHDN and CDR2 FVKESK.